The 17 T cell receptor beta chains given below trace back to one sample, sequenced in a study of T cells in Graves' hyperthyroidism and ophthalmopathy. There were TCR beta CDR3 regions amplified from RNA transcripts. HTBI primers were the set used in a first-round RT-PCR of the TCR CDR3. From the multiplex PCR reads, TCRdb called clonotypes with MiXCR, one entry per CDR3 protein. In the table there are about 400,000 distinct CDR3 sequences, 15% to 18% of which are singletons. Sequenced input: blood. The receptors here all came from a woman younger than 35 with Graves' hyperthyroidism that later progressed to Graves' ophthalmopathy.

This clonotype came up a few times. This chain links TRBV5-5 with TRBJ2-4; 7 nucleotides line up with TRBD1. This CDR3 region has 14 residues. The V gene end was trimmed by 5 bases and the J gene end by 8 bases; junction bases not matched to a gene: 10. The V gene's germline CDR1 is SGHKS and CDR2 YYEKEE (reference sequence). This CDR3 reads CASSSTGVMDIQYF. CDR3 nucleotides: TGTGCCAGCAGTTCTACAGGGGTAATGGACATTCAGTACTTC.

In nucleotides, the CDR3 is TGCAGTGCTAGACACCCACGACTAGCGGGTACCTACGAGCAGTACTTC. This gives the protein CSARHPRLAGTYEQYF. This chain uses TRBV20-1 with TRBJ2-7; 10 bases are shared with TRBD2. Looked up from germline, CDR1 is DFQATT and CDR2 is SNEGSKA (reference sequence). The V segment lost 2 bases and the J segment 2 bases; nucleotides outside the gene matches: 9. CDR3 length: 16 amino acids.

This clonotype has ten or more counts. This rearrangement joins TRBV5-6 to TRBJ2-1; 7 positions match TRBD2. Germline V lookup: CDR1 SGHDT, CDR2 YYEEEE. The CDR3 runs to 16 residues. The junction had 5 bases not matched to a gene; V was cut back by 0 bases and J by 2 bases. This CDR3 reads CASSLGFRGAYNEQFF. CDR3 coding DNA: TGTGCCAGCAGCTTGGGCTTCCGGGGGGCCTACAATGAGCAGTTCTTC.

In this sample, this clonotype turned up a few times. J is TRBJ2-7 and V is TRBV27, with 10 positions matching TRBD1. Germline assignment: CDR1 MNHEY and CDR2 SMNVEV (reference sequence). CDR3 length: 16 amino acids. J lost 3 bases, V lost 2 bases, and 7 bases had no gene match. CDR3 in DNA: TGTGCCAGCAGTTTAGCTCTCGGGACAGGGGACTACGAGCAGTACTTC. Amino acids: CASSLALGTGDYEQYF.

The V gene is TRBV20-1, the J gene TRBJ2-5; weak D call: TRBD1 (6 bases). Per the germline V gene, CDR1 is DFQATT and CDR2 is SNEGSKA (reference sequence). Trimming cost V 2 bases and J 5 bases, with 15 bases left between them. The CDR3 is 14 amino acids. CDR3 in DNA: TGCAGTGCTAGATCGGGGATCCAGGGGGAGACCCAGTACTTC. Amino acids: CSARSGIQGETQYF.

This clonotype was observed many times. The V and J genes are TRBV28 and TRBJ1-2, with D uncertain. Germline lookup yields CDR1 MDHEN and CDR2 SYDVKM. The V gene lost 6 bases and the J gene lost 5 bases, with 10 bases spanning the gap. This CDR3 spans 12 amino acids. This CDR3 is CASSSNSYGYTF. Written as DNA, the CDR3 is TGTGCCAGCAGCTCAAACAGTTATGGCTACACCTTC.

This clonotype was detected ten times or more. The chain employs TRBV5-5 and TRBJ2-5; 14 nucleotides match TRBD2. The germline CDR1 and CDR2 sequences are SGHKS and YYEKEE (reference sequence). This CDR3 is 17 amino acids long. V was clipped by 0 bases and J by 5 bases; unmatched bases: 6. The CDR3 nucleotides are TGTGCCAGCAGCTTGGGGGGACTAGCGGGAGCCCGGGAGACCCAGTACTTC. It specifies CASSLGGLAGARETQYF.

This rearrangement joins TRBV15 to TRBJ2-5, with TRBD2 identical over 8 bases. This CDR3 contains 14 residues. Germline V gives CDR1 LNHNV, CDR2 YYDKDF (reference sequence). Losses at the gene ends were 9 bases for V and 2 bases for J; bases not matched to a gene: 8. CDR3 DNA sequence: TGTGCCACTAGGGAGAGCGGGGGTCAAGAGACCCAGTACTTC. This codes for CATRESGGQETQYF.

This clonotype was counted at least ten times. This rearrangement joins TRBV7-3 to TRBJ1-1; no clear D gene. V was cut by 1 base and J by 7 bases, with 16 bases left in between. The CDR3 length is 15 residues. Germline values: CDR1 SGHTA, CDR2 FQGTGA. The CDR3 region is CASSLSAGGVIEAFF. CDR3 nucleotide sequence: TGTGCCAGCAGCTTAAGCGCTGGTGGTGTAATTGAAGCTTTCTTT.

The table lists this clonotype with a few counts. The CDR3 protein is CSAVGLAGDLTYNEQFF. CDR3 nucleotides: TGCAGCGCCGTGGGACTAGCGGGAGATCTAACCTACAATGAGCAGTTCTTC. The J gene is TRBJ2-1, the V gene TRBV29-1, with 14 bases aligning to TRBD2. Germline trimming cut 7 bases from V and 2 bases from J; bases unmatched to any gene: 10. The CDR3 runs to 17 residues. The germline gives CDR1 SQVTM, CDR2 ANQGSEA.

This chain uses TRBV28 with TRBJ2-7; 9 positions match TRBD1. The CDR3 is made up of 15 amino acids. Germline loops: CDR1 MDHEN, CDR2 SYDVKM. Trimming took 6 bases from V and 4 from J; bases not matched to a gene: 10. The CDR3 reads CASRVPPGQGYEQYF. The CDR3 DNA follows: TGTGCCAGCAGGGTTCCACCCGGACAGGGGTACGAGCAGTACTTC.

In the case of this clonotype: Being one base from a much bigger clone, this may be a read error. CDR3 DNA sequence: TGCGCCAGCATGGGAGGGAGTGAGCAGTTCTTC. Protein: CASMGGSEQFF. The V gene is TRBV5-1, the J gene TRBJ2-1, with TRBD2 identical over 7 bases. Germline CDR1 is SGHRS and CDR2 is YFSETQ. V was clipped by 6 bases and J by 9 bases; unmatched bases: 3. CDR3 length equals 11 residues.

The CDR3, as DNA: TGTGCCAGCGCCGGAGCAGCCAAAAACATTCAGTACTTC. As protein: CASAGAAKNIQYF. V gene TRBV6-2 or TRBV6-3 combines with J gene TRBJ2-4; D uncertain. Germline V gene data show CDR1 as MNHEY and CDR2 as SVGEGT. V was trimmed by 8 bases and J by 0 bases, leaving 8 bases between them. The length of the CDR3 is 13 residues.

This clonotype was detected only a few times. The rearrangement links TRBV12-5 to TRBJ2-1; TRBD2 matches at 7 bases. CDR3 size: 19 residues. The germline gives CDR1 LGHNT, CDR2 FRNRAP. V shed 0 bases, J shed 1 base, and the junction held 12 bases outside the gene matches. CDR3 DNA sequence: TGTGCTAGTGGTTTGGTACCCGGGGTATGGGGGGGGTCCTACAATGAGCAGTTCTTC. Protein product: CASGLVPGVWGGSYNEQFF.

The sample holds many counts of this clonotype. This rearrangement joins TRBV11-2 to TRBJ1-1, with D unclear. The ends were cut back, 1 base at V and 1 base at J, with 10 bases in the middle. Per the germline V gene, CDR1 is SGHAT and CDR2 is FQNNGV. The CDR3 is 15 residues long. This chain's CDR3 is CASSLGLSGNTEAFF. CDR3 bases: TGTGCCAGCAGCTTAGGGCTGTCCGGGAACACTGAAGCTTTCTTT.

This clonotype was recorded a few times. This rearrangement joins TRBV5-1 to TRBJ1-2; D is unresolved. The CDR3 runs to 11 residues. V was cut by 3 bases and J by 8 bases, with 8 bases left in between. Looked up from germline, CDR1 is SGHRS and CDR2 is YFSETQ. The DNA of the CDR3 is TGCGCCAGCAGCTCCACCGGGGGCTACACCTTC. Its translation: CASSSTGGYTF.

CDR3 region: CASSLFLGEAFF. The DNA for the CDR3 is TGTGCCAGCAGCTTGTTCTTAGGTGAAGCTTTCTTT. J is TRBJ1-1 and V is TRBV5-4; the D is unclear. From germline, CDR1 is SGHNT and CDR2 YYREEE (reference sequence). The CDR3 consists of 12 residues. V was pared by 1 base and J by 7 bases, with 8 bases between.